This T cell receptor beta chain appears in the sequencing data of a study of blood T cell repertoires in COVID-19. Study information: Italy, Spain and the United States were the sources of the convalescent and acute COVID-19 samples.

Germline loops: CDR1 SNHLY, CDR2 FYNNEI. The CDR3 extends over 15 amino acids. V was clipped by 8 bases and J by 4 bases, with 20 bases between them. In the authors' workflow: Researchers report that nucleated cell counts were estimated from reference gene primer amplification. TCRdb keeps only in-frame clones here, not all; method: immunoSEQ multiplex PCR. Clonal size and the V and J genes are those of that table, whereas D and trimming came from the DNA. The data show roughly 100,000 clones, under 85% seen once. The TCR was taken from a woman aged 60 to 75 with acute or convalescent COVID-19. The sequencing input was peripheral blood. V and J are TRBV2 and TRBJ1-2; TRBD1 might be the D (6 bases). CDR3 sequence reads: CASSRDKLDLYGYTF. CDR3 sequence (DNA): TGTGCCAGCTCCCGGGACAAGCTAGACCTCTATGGCTACACCTTC.